This T cell receptor beta chain originates from a study of cytomegalovirus exposure and HLA in healthy donors. Broader study findings: Certain indistinguishable V segments, among them TRBV6-2 and TRBV6-3, were excluded. TCR beta chains associated with HLA were, in a later analysis, more clonally expanded than equally common others.

PCR involved 60 Vbeta and 13 Jbeta primers. The assay was immunoSEQ multiplex PCR, and TCRdb's table has in-frame clones only and misses some. The table includes 200,000 to 250,000 clones, roughly 80% detected once. With 3 bases removed from V and 0 bases from J, the gap between germline ends came to 5 bases. The CDR3 runs 13 residues. Germline CDR1 is SGHDN and CDR2 is FVKESK. The donors were healthy bone marrow donors. About this clone itself: As yet, its antigen is unknown.

The chain links TRBV14 to TRBJ1-1, with no clear D. The source material was PBMCs. The sequence was collected from a man aged 35 to 55 in good health and CMV-seronegative. The CDR3 region has the DNA TGTGCCAGCAGCCAGAACATGAACACTGAAGCTTTCTTT. Its protein product is CASSQNMNTEAFF.